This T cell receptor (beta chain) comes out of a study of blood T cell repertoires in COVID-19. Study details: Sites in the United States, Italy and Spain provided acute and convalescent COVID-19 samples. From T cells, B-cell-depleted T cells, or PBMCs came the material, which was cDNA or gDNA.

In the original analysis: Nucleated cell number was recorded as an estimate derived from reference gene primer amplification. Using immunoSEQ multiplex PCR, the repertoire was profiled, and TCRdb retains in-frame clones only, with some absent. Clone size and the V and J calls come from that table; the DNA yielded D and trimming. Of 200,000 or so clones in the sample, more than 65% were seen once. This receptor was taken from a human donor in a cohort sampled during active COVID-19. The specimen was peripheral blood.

The CDR3 DNA reads as TGTGCCAGCAGCTTAGGACTAGCGGGAGTGGGGTGGGAGACCCAGTACTTC. Translation gives CASSLGLAGVGWETQYF. V and J are TRBV5-4 and TRBJ2-5, with 13 bases that match TRBD2. Germline CDR1 reads SGHNT; CDR2 reads YYREEE (reference sequence). Losses at the gene ends were 2 bases for V and 5 bases for J; bases not matched to a gene: 9. The CDR3 length is 17 residues.